A single count supports the clone carrying this T cell receptor (beta chain). CDR3 length: 14 residues. The V gene end was trimmed by 3 bases and the J gene end by 0 bases; junction bases not matched to a gene: 4. Looked up from germline, CDR1 is SQVTM and CDR2 is ANQGSEA. The data belong to a study of blood T cell repertoires in COVID-19. Using immunoSEQ multiplex PCR, the repertoire was profiled, and TCRdb retains in-frame clones only, with some absent. This table has around 200,000 clones, approximately 89% appearing once. The V call is TRBV29-1, the J call TRBJ1-1; 7 nucleotides match TRBD1. Specimen: PBMCs or T cells enriched from blood (not recorded which). The TCR sequence derives from a middle-aged woman with acute COVID-19. This chain's CDR3 is CSVEVGQMNTEAFF. The CDR3 DNA follows: TGCAGCGTTGAGGTGGGACAGATGAACACTGAAGCTTTCTTT. Complete variable domain (other parts from reference TRBV29-1 and TRBJ1-1): SAVISQKPSRDICQRGTSLTIQCQVDSQVTMMFWYRQQPGQSLTLIATANQGSEATYESGFVIDKFPISRPNLTFSTLTVSNMSPEDSSIYLCSVEVGQMNTEAFFGQGTRLTVV.